This TCR beta chain was identified in a study of preoperative IRX-2 immunotherapy in early breast cancer. Germline values: CDR1 SQVTM, CDR2 ANQGSEA. V was trimmed by 4 bases and J by 2 bases, leaving 14 bases between them. This CDR3 comprises 14 residues. Using immunoSEQ multiplex PCR, the repertoire was profiled, and TCRdb retains in-frame clones only, with some absent. The data show fewer than 35,000 clones, under 90% seen once. Treatment: preoperative locoregional IRX-2 cytokine immunotherapy. The TCR sequence derives from a human donor with breast cancer. This material consisted of tumor tissue, taken after IRX-2 immunotherapy. The chain uses TRBV29-1 and TRBJ1-1; a possible D gene is TRBD1 (6 bases). As DNA, the CDR3 is TGCAGCGTTGGTTTCTGGACAGTCAACACTGAAGCTTTCTTT. Translation: CSVGFWTVNTEAFF.